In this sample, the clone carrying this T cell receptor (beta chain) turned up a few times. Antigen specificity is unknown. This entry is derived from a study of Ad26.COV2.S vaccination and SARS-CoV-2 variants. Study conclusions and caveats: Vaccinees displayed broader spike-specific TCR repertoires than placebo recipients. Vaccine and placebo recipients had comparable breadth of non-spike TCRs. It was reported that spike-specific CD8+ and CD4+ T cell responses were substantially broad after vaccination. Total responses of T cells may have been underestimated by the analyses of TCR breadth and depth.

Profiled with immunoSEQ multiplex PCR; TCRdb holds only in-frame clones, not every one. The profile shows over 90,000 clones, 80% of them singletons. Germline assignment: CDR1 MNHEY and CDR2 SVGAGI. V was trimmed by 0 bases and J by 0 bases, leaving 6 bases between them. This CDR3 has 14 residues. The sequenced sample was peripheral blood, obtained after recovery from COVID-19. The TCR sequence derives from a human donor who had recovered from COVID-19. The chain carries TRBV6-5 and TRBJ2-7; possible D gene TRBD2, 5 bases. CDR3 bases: TGTGCCAGCAGTTACTCCGGGGTCTCCTACGAGCAGTACTTC. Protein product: CASSYSGVSYEQYF.